This TCR beta chain was sequenced during a study of long-term antiretroviral therapy in people with HIV. Study-level points and caveats: Every time point showed a repertoire led by clones expanded before ART. Transplant donor controls retained higher diversity, though diversity increased after ART. HIV repertoires had narrower CDR3 length ranges than controls.

With respect to this clone: Its antigen is unknown.

V gave up 5 bases and J gave up 2 bases; unmatched junction bases: 4. CDR1 and CDR2 (germline): MNHEY, SMNVEV (reference sequence). This CDR3 has 14 residues. The assay, immunoSEQ v3.0, was run at survey level. Assay used: immunoSEQ multiplex PCR; TCRdb lists only in-frame clones, some missing. In the table there are 7,000 to 8,000 clones, over 75% of which are singletons. The receptor was derived from a middle-aged man with HIV. J is TRBJ2-7 and V is TRBV27; TRBD1 matches 9 bases. Sequenced material: unsorted PBMCs, taken 0.1 years after starting antiretroviral therapy. CDR3 coding DNA: TGTGCCAGCAGTCCCACAGGGGGCCCCTACGAGCAGTACTTC. It is translated as CASSPTGGPYEQYF.